What follows is one T cell receptor (beta chain) and its context. Its antigen is not known. This record belongs to a study of cytomegalovirus exposure and HLA in healthy donors. Study observations and caveats: Later on, an analysis found that several of the most significant clusters appeared to be linked to common viral pathogens, which included parvovirus B19. Accurate predictions that matched the HLA-A and HLA-B alleles of most subjects were reportedly made from TCR beta sequences. Compared with the roughly 700-donor mean, an Asian-associated ancestry cluster reportedly had fewer N-insertions, according to a later analysis. TCR sequences were mostly rare, though some public TCRs occurred in many donors.

PCR used 60 Vbeta primers and 13 Jbeta primers. Generated by immunoSEQ multiplex PCR, the TCRdb table keeps only in-frame clones and is missing some. Altogether 100,000 to 150,000 clones are present, 80% to 85% being singletons, with the ten largest covering around 0.99%. The sequenced sample was PBMCs. This TCR derives from a woman younger than 45 in good health and CMV-seronegative.

CDR3 in amino acids: CAWADTNYGYTF. DNA for the CDR3: TGTGCCTGGGCAGATACTAACTATGGCTACACCTTC. This chain links TRBV30 with TRBJ1-2; D gene unclear. In germline, CDR1 is GTSNPN, CDR2 SVGIG (reference sequence). V lost 5 bases and J lost 0, with 7 bases in between. The CDR3 sequence is 12 residues long.